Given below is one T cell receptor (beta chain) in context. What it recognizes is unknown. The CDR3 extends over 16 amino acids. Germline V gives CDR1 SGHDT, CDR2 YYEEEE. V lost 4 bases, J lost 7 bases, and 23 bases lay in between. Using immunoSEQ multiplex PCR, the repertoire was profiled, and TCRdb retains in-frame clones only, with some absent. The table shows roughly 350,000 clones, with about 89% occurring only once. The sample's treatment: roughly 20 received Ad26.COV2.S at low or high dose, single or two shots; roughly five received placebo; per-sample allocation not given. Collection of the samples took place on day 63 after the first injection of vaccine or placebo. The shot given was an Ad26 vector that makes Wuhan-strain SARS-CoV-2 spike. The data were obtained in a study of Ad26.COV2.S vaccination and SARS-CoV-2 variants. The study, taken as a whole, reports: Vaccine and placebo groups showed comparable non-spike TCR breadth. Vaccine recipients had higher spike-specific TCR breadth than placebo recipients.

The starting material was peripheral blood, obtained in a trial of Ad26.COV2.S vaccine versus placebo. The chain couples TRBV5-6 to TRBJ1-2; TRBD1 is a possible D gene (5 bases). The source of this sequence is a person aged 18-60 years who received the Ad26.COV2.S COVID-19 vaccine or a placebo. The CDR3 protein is CASSRGTGLKAGGYTF. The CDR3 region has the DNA TGTGCCAGCAGCCGCGGGACGGGACTTAAGGCGGGTGGCTACACCTTC.